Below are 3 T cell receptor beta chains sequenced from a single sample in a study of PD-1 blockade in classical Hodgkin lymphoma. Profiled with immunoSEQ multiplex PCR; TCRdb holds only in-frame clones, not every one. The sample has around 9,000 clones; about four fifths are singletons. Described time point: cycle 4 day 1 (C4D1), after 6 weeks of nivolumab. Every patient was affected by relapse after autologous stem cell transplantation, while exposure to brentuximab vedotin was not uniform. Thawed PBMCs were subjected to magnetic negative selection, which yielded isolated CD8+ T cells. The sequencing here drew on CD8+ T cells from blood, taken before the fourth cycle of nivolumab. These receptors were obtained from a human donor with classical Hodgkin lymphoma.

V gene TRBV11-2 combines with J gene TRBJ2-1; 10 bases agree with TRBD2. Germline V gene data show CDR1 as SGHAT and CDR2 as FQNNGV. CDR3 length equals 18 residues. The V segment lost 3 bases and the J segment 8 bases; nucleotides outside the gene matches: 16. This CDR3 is CASSFPPPSGGPWDEQFF. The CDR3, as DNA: TGTGCCAGCAGCTTCCCTCCTCCTAGCGGGGGTCCTTGGGATGAGCAGTTCTTC.

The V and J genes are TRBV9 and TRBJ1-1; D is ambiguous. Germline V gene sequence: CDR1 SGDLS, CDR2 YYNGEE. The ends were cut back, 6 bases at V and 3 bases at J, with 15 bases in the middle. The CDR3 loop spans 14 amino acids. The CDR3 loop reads CASNNPSGDTEAFF. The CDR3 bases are TGTGCCAGCAACAACCCCTCTGGGGACACTGAAGCTTTCTTT.

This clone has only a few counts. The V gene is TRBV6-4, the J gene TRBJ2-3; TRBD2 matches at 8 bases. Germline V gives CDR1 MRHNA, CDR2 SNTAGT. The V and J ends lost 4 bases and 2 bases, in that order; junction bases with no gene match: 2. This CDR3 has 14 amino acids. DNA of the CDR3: TGTGCCAGCAGTGCCGGGGGGGACACAGATACGCAGTATTTT. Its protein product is CASSAGGDTDTQYF.